This T cell receptor (beta chain) was captured by sequencing in a study of vaccination effects on CD4 cells after COVID-19. Findings and caveats of the study: Few convalescent patients were included, and no early post-infection timepoints were sampled.

As regards this clone: Its antigen remains unidentified.

In the ViraFEST assay, antigen-specific CD4+ clonotypes were identified by expansion after peptide-pool stimulation. Upon completion of around ten days in culture, CD4+ T cells were isolated. Vaccinees lacked prior SARS-CoV-2 infection and tested negative for nucleocapsid antibodies. Wells of roughly 1.9 million PBMC each were grown with around 10 IU/ml IL-2 and approximately 10 ug/ml peptides. Germline V gene lookup returns CDR1 SGHDN and CDR2 FVKESK. Trimming shortened V by 2 bases and J by 2 bases, and 6 bases separated the two germline ends. The CDR3 has 13 amino acids. TCRdb keeps only in-frame clones here, not all; method: immunoSEQ multiplex PCR. The sample carries about 41,000 clones, 77% recorded once.

The chain employs TRBV14 and TRBJ1-2; D ambiguous. Specimen: CD4+ T cells from PBMCs cultured with HCoV-NL63 spike peptides, collected before COVID-19 vaccination. This TCR was sampled from a human donor who received a COVID-19 vaccine. The CDR3 is CASSQSRNYGYTF. CDR3 DNA sequence: TGTGCCAGCAGCCAATCAAGGAACTATGGCTACACCTTC.